This T cell receptor beta chain was documented in a study of shared clonotypes between healthy human individuals. Only in-frame clones appear in the TCRdb table, and some are missing; sequencing was by immunoSEQ multiplex PCR. Counted here are about 2 million clones, about 95% occurring once; the ten biggest clones make up 0.85% to 1.3%. CD45RO-negative cells were positively selected for CCR7, leaving out terminally differentiated effector memory CD45RA+ cells. From germline, CDR1 is SGHVS and CDR2 FNYEAQ. The CDR3 runs 15 residues. Trimming took off 2 bases at V and 8 bases at J, with 15 bases between the two ends.

The TCR sequence derives from a man in his late teens or twenties in good health. This sequence joins TRBV7-6 and TRBJ1-4; possible D gene TRBD1, 5 bases. The sample taken for sequencing was naive CD8+ T cells sorted from blood. The CDR3 spells CASSLKGREEEKLFF. The CDR3 DNA reads TGTGCCAGCAGCTTAAAAGGCAGGGAGGAAGAAAAACTGTTTTTT.